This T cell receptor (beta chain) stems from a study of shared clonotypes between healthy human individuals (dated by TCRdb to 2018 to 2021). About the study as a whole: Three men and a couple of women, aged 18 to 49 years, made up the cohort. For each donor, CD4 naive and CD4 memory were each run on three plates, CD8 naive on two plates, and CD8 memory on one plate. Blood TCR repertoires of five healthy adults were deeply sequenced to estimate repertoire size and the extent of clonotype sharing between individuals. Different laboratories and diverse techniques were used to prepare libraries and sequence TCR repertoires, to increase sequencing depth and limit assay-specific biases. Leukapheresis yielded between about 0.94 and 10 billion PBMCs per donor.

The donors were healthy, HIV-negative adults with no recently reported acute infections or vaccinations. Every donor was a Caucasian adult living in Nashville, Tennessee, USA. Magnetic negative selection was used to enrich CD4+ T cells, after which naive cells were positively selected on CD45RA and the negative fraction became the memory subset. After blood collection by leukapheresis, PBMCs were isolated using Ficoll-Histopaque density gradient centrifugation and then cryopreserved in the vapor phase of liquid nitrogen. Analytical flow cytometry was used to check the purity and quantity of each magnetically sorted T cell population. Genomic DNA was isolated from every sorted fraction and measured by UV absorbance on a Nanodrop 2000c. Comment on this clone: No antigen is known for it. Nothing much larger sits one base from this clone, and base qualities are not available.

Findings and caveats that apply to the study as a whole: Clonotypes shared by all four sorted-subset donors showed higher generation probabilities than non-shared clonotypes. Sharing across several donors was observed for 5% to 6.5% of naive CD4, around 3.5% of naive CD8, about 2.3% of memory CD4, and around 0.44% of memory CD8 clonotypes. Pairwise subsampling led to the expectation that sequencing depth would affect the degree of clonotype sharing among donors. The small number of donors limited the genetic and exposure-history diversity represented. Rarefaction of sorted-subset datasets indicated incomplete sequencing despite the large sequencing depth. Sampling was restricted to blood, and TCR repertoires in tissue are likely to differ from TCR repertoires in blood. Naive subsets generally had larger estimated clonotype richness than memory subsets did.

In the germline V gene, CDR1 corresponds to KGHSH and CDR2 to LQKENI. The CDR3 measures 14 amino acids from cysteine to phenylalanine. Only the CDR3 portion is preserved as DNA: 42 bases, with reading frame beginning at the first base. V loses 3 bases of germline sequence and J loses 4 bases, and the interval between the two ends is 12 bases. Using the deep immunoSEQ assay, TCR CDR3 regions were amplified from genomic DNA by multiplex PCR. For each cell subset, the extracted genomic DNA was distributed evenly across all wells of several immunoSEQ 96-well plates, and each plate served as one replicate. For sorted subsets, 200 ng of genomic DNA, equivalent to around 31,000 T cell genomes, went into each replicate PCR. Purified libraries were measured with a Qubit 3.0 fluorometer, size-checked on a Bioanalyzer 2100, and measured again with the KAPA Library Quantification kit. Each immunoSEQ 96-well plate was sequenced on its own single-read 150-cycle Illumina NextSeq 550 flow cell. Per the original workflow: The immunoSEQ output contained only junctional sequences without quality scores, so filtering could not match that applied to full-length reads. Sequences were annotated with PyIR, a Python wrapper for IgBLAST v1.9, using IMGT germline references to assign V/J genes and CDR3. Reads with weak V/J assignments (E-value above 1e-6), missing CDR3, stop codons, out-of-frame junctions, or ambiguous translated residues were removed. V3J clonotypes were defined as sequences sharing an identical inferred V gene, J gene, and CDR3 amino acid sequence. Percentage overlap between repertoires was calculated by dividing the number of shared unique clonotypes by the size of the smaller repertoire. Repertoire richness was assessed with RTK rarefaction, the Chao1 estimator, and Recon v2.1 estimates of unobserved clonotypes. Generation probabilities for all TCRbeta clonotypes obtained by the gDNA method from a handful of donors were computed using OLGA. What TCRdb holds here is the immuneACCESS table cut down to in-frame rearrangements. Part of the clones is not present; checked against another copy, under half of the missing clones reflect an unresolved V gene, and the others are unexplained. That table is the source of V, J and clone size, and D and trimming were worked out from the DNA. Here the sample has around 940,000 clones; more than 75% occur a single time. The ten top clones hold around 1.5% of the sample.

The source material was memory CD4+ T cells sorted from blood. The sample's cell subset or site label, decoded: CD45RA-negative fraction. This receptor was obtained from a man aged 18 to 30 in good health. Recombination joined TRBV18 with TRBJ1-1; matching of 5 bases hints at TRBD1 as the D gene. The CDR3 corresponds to CASSPGAGGTEAFF. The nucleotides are TGTGCCAGCTCACCCGGGGCCGGGGGCACTGAAGCTTTCTTT.